What follows is one TCR beta chain and its context. Its antigen is undetermined. Germline V gene sequence: CDR1 SQVTM, CDR2 ANQGSEA. V was cut by 4 bases and J by 5 bases, with 20 bases left in between. This CDR3 is 16 amino acids long. This entry comes from a study of CD8+ T cells in alopecia areata. General study results and limits: Many expanded lesional clones persisted during tofacitinib (in both scalp and blood). Any link of baseline CD8+ expansion to response, resting on one nonresponder, remains uncertain. Lesional scalp, especially alopecia totalis/universalis, showed higher clonality than normal scalp.

Extraction of RNA preceded its reverse transcription into cDNA, which served as the sequencing template. Data came from immunoSEQ multiplex PCR; TCRdb stores just in-frame clones and leaves some out. This table has some 150,000 clones, around 87% appearing once. Treatment given: oral pan-JAK inhibitor, 5-10 mg twice daily. Cell sorting was applied to PBMCs, and CD4+ and CD8+ T cells were collected. The J gene is TRBJ2-2, the V gene TRBV29-1; D is perhaps TRBD1 (5 bases). The TCR comes from a human donor with alopecia areata. The material was CD8+ T cells sorted from blood, obtained at week 4, from a patient treated with tofacitinib. This CDR3 reads CSVVLLGQGRTGELFF. The DNA for the CDR3 is TGCAGCGTTGTCCTCTTAGGGCAGGGAAGGACCGGGGAGCTGTTTTTT.